Below, one TCR beta chain is given with its context. This entry is derived from a study of blood T cell repertoires in COVID-19. At the level of the study: COVID-19 samples collected from the United States, Italy and Spain covered acute and convalescent phases. Nucleic acid was either cDNA or gDNA, and it came from T cells, B-cell-depleted T cells, or PBMCs.

Authors' analysis steps: Estimated nucleated cell counts came from reference gene primer amplification. Some clones are missing from TCRdb's copy, which holds only in-frame ones; the method was immunoSEQ multiplex PCR. V, J and clone size are taken as reported in that table, and D and trimming were inferred from the DNA itself. The repertoire holds approximately 220,000 clones, with roughly 86% as singletons. The CDR3 consists of 17 residues. Germline trimming cut 5 bases from V and 3 bases from J; bases unmatched to any gene: 9. Germline V CDR1 and CDR2: MRHNA, SNTAGT. The J gene is TRBJ2-3, the V gene TRBV6-4, with TRBD2 matching over 12 bases. The clonotype comes from a man in his fifties or sixties with acute or convalescent COVID-19. Material: peripheral blood. CDR3 DNA: TGTGCCAGCAGTCAGCTAGCGGGGGGGCTTATGACAGATACGCAGTATTTT. It translates to CASSQLAGGLMTDTQYF.